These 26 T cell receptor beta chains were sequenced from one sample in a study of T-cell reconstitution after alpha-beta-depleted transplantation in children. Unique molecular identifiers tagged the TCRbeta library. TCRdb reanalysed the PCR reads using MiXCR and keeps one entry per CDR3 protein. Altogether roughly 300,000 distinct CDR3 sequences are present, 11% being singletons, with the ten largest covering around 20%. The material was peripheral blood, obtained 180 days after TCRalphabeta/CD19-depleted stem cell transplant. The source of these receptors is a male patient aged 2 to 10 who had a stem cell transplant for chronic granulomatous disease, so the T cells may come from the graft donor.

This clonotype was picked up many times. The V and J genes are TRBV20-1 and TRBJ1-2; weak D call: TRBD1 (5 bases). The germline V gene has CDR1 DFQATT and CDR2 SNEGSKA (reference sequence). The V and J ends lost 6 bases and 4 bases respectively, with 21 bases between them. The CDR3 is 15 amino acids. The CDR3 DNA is TGCAGTGCCCAGCCCTCCTTGATGGGGGGCTATGGCTACACCTTC. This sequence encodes CSAQPSLMGGYGYTF.

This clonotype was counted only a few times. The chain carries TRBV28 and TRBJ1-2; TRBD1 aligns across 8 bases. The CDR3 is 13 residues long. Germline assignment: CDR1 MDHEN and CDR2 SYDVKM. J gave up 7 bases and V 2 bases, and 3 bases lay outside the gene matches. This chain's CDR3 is CASSLGQGPGYTF. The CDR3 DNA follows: TGTGCCAGCAGTTTAGGACAGGGTCCTGGCTACACCTTC.

In nucleotides, the CDR3 is TGTGCCAGCAGCCATCCTCCGCCGAGCACCGGGGAGCTGTTTTTT. Translation: CASSHPPPSTGELFF. This chain joins TRBV3-1 and TRBJ2-2, with D unresolved. This CDR3 region has 15 residues. Germline V gene data show CDR1 as LGHDT and CDR2 as YNNKEL (reference sequence). With 3 bases removed from V and 4 bases from J, the gap between germline ends came to 12 bases.

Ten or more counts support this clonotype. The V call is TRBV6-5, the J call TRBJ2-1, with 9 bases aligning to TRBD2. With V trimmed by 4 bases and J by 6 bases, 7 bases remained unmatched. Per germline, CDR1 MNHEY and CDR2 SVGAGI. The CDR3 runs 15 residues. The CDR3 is CASSWSGGSPNEQFF. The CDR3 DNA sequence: TGTGCCAGCAGTTGGAGCGGGGGGTCCCCCAATGAGCAGTTCTTC.

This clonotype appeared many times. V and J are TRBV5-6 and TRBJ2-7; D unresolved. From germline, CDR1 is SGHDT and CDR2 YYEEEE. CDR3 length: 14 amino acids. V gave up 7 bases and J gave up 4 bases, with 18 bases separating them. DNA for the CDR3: TGTGCCAGCGCCCGATTATCCGAATATTACGAGCAGTACTTC. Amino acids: CASARLSEYYEQYF. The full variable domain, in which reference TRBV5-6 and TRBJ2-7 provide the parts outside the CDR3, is DAGVTQSPTHLIKTRGQQVTLRCSPKSGHDTVSWYQQALGQGPQFIFQYYEEEERQRGNFPDRFSGHQFPNYSSELNVNALLLGDSALYLCASARLSEYYEQYFGPGTRLTVT.

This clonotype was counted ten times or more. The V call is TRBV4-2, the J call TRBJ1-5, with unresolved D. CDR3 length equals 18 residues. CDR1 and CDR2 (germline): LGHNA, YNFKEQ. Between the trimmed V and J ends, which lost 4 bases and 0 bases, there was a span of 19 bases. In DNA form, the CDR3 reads TGTGCCAGCAGCCTAATGGGAGGGAACCTTCATAGCAATCAGCCCCAGCATTTT. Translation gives CASSLMGGNLHSNQPQHF.

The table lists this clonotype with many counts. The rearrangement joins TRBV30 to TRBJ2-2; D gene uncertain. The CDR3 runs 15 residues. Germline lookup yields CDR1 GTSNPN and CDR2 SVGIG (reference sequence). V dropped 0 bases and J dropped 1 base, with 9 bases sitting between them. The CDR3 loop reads CAWSVKRVNTGELFF. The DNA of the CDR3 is TGTGCCTGGAGTGTAAAACGGGTGAACACCGGGGAGCTGTTTTTT.

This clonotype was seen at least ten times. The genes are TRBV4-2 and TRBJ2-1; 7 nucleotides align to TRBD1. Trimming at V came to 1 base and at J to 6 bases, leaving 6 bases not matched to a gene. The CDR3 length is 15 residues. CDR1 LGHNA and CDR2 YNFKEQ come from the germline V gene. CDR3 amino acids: CASSQVGTESNEQFF. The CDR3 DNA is TGTGCCAGCAGCCAAGTTGGGACAGAATCCAATGAGCAGTTCTTC.

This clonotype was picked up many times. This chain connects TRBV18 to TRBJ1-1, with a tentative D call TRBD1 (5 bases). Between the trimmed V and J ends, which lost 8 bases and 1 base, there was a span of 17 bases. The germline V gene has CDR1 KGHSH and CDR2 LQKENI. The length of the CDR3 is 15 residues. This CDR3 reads CASRGGTETNTEAFF. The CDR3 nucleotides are TGTGCCAGCCGGGGGGGAACGGAGACGAACACTGAAGCTTTCTTT.

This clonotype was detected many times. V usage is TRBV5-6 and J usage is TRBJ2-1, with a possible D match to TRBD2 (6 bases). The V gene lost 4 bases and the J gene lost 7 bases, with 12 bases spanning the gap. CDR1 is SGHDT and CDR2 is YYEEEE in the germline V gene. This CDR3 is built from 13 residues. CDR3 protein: CASSRDFENEQFF. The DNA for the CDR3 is TGTGCCAGCAGCAGGGACTTTGAAAATGAGCAGTTCTTC. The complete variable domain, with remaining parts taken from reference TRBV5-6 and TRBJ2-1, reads DAGVTQSPTHLIKTRGQQVTLRCSPKSGHDTVSWYQQALGQGPQFIFQYYEEEERQRGNFPDRFSGHQFPNYSSELNVNALLLGDSALYLCASSRDFENEQFFGPGTRLTVL.

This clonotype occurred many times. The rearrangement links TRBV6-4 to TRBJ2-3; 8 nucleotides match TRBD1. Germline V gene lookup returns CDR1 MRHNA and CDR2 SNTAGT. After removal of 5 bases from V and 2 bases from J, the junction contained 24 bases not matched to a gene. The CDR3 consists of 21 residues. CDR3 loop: CASSRPNKGDFPDRATDTQYF. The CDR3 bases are TGTGCCAGCAGTCGACCAAACAAAGGGGATTTTCCGGACAGGGCCACAGATACGCAGTATTTT.

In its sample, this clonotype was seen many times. For the CDR3, the DNA is TGTGCCAGCAGCTTGAGGACAGGGGTGGACACCGGGGAGCTGTTTTTT. Protein: CASSLRTGVDTGELFF. This chain links TRBV7-2 with TRBJ2-2, with 9 bases identical to TRBD1. V shed 3 bases, J shed 3 bases, and the junction held 5 bases outside the gene matches. This CDR3 has 16 residues. Germline assignment: CDR1 SGHTA and CDR2 FQGNSA. Full variable domain (outside the CDR3, taken from reference TRBV7-2 and TRBJ2-2): GAGVSQSPSNKVTEKGKDVELRCDPISGHTALYWYRQSLGQGLEFLIYFQGNSAPDKSGLPSDRFSAERTGGSVSTLTIQRTQQEDSAVYLCASSLRTGVDTGELFFGEGSRLTVL.

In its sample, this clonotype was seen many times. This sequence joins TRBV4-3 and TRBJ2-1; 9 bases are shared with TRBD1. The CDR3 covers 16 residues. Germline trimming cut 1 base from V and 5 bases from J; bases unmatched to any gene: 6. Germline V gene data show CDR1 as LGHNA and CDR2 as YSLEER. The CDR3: CASSQVGQGRDNEQFF. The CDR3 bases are TGCGCCAGCAGCCAAGTCGGACAGGGGAGGGACAATGAGCAGTTCTTC.

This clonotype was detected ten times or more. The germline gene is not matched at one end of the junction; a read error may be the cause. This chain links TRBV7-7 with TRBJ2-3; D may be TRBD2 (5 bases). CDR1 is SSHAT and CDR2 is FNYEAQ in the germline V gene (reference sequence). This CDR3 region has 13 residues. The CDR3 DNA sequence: TGTGCTAGCAGTCGGGGATGGACAGATACGCAGTATTTT. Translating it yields CASSRGWTDTQYF.

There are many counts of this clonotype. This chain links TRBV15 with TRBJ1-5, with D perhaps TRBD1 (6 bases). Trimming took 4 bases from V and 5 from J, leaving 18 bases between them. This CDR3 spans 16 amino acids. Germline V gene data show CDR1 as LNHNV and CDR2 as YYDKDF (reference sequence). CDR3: CATSTGYNRQDQPQHF. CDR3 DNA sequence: TGTGCCACCAGCACTGGGTACAACCGACAGGATCAGCCCCAGCATTTT.

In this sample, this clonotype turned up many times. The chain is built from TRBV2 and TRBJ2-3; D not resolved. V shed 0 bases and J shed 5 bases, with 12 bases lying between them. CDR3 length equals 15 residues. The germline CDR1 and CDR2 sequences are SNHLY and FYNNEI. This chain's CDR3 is CASSEASAARDTQYF. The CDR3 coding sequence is TGTGCCAGCAGTGAAGCATCCGCCGCGCGAGATACGCAGTATTTT.

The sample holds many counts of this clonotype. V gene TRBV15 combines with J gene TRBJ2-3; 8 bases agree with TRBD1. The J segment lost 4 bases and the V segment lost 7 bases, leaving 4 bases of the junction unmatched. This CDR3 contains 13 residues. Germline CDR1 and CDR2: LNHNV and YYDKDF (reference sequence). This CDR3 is CATTGGQADTQYF. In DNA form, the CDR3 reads TGTGCCACCACAGGGGGCCAGGCAGATACGCAGTATTTT.

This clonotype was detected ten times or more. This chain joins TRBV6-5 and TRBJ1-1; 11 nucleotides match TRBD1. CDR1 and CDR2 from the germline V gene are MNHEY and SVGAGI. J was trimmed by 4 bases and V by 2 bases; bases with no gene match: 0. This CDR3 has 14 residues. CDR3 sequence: CASSYGTGGTEAFF. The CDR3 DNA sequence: TGTGCCAGCAGTTACGGGACAGGGGGCACTGAAGCTTTCTTT.

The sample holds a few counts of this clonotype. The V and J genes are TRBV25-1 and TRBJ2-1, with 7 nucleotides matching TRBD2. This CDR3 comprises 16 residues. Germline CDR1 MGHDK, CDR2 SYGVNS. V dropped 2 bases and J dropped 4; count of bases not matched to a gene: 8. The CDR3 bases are TGTGCCAGCAGTGAAGATGGGGCTAGCGGTTACAATGAGCAGTTCTTC. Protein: CASSEDGASGYNEQFF.

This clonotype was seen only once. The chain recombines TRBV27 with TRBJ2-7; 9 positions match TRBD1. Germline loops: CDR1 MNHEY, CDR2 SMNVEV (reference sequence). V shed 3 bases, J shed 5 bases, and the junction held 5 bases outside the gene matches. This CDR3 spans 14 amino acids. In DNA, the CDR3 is TGTGCCAGCAGTTTTGGGACAGGGATCAACGAGCAGTACTTC. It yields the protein CASSFGTGINEQYF.

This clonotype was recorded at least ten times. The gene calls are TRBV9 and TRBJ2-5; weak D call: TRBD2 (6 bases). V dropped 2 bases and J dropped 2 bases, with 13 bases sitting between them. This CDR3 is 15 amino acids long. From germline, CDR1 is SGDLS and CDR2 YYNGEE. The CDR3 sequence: CASSVTVAAQETQYF. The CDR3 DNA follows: TGTGCCAGCAGCGTTACAGTAGCGGCACAAGAGACCCAGTACTTC.

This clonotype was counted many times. CDR3 protein: CSALHHDRTNGETQYF. The CDR3, as DNA: TGCAGTGCCCTACACCACGACCGTACGAACGGGGAGACCCAGTACTTC. V and J are TRBV20-1 and TRBJ2-5; no definite D call. Germline V gene sequence: CDR1 DFQATT, CDR2 SNEGSKA (reference sequence). The V end lost 6 bases, the J end lost 5 bases, and 25 bases lay between the germline ends. This CDR3 region has 16 residues.

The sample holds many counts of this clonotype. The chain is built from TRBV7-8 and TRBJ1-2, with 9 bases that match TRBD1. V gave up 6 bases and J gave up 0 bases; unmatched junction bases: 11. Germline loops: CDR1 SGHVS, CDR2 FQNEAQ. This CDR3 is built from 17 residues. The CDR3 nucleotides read TGTGCCAGCAGGCGATCCACAGGGGGCTCCGCTAACTATGGCTACACCTTC. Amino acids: CASRRSTGGSANYGYTF. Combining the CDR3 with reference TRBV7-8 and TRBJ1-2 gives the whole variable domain GAGVSQSPRYKVAKRGQDVALRCDPISGHVSLFWYQQALGQGPEFLTYFQNEAQLDKSGLPSDRFFAERPEGSVSTLKIQRTQQEDSAVYLCASRRSTGGSANYGYTFGSGTRLTVV.

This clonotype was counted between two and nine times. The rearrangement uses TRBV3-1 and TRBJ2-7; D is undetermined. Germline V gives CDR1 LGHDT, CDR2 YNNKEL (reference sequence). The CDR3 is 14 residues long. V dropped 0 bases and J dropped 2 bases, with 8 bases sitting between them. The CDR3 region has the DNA TGTGCCAGCAGCCAAGAAGGAGACCCCTACGAGCAGTACTTC. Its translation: CASSQEGDPYEQYF.

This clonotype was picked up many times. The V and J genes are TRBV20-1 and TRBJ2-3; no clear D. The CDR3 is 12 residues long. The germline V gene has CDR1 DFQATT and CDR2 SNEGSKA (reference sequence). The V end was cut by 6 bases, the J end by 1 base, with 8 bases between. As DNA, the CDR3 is TGCAGTGCCCCCCCAGGCACAGATACGCAGTATTTT. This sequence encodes CSAPPGTDTQYF.

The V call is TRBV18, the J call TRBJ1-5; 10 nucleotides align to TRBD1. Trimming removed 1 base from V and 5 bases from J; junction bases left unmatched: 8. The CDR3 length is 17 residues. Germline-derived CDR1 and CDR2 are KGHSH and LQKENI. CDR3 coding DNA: TGTGCCAGCTCACCACGAGCAGGACAGGGGGAAGATCAGCCCCAGCATTTT. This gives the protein CASSPRAGQGEDQPQHF.